A selection of T cell receptor beta chains follows, all from one sample in a study of Graves' ophthalmopathy and Graves' hyperthyroidism. TCRdb re-derived calls from the multiplex PCR reads in MiXCR, one entry per CDR3 protein. Of more than 300,000 distinct CDR3 sequences listed, 15% are singletons. The specimen was peripheral blood. The receptors derive from a woman aged 18-29 years with stable Graves' hyperthyroidism. Both conserved end residues are part of each CDR3. Each record gives: V gene, J gene, clone size, D gene, CDR3 DNA, CDR3 protein. A D gene is named only where the DNA matches it firmly. Only part of the rows carry a size: once, few, many, or a class if the clone is expanded.

TRBV5-1,TRBJ1-2,many,.,TGCGCCAGCAGCTTGGAATCAGGGAGTAATGGCTACACCTTC,CASSLESGSNGYTF
TRBV15,TRBJ1-2,many,.,TGTGCCACCAGCAGAGTCCCCGAGGGTGGCTATGGCTACACCTTC,CATSRVPEGGYGYTF
TRBV7-2,TRBJ1-1,.,.,TGTGCCAGCAGCTTCGACACCTCAGGGGCTTTCTTT,CASSFDTSGAFF
TRBV12-3/TRBV12-4,TRBJ2-7,many,TRBD1,TGTGCCAGCAGGCAGAAGACAGGGGGGGAGCAGTACTTC,CASRQKTGGEQYF
TRBV11-2,TRBJ1-1,many,.,TGTGCCAGCAGCTTAGATAAGGGTGTACGAGTCACTGAAGCTTTCTTT,CASSLDKGVRVTEAFF
TRBV7-9,TRBJ1-1,few,TRBD1,TGTGCCAGCAGCTCCGGGACAGCCAGAGGCACTGAAGCTTTCTTT,CASSSGTARGTEAFF
TRBV11-1,TRBJ1-1,few,.,TGTGCCAGCAGCCCACACACGGTACAGATGAACACTGAAGCTTTCTTT,CASSPHTVQMNTEAFF
TRBV10-1,TRBJ2-2,many,.,TGCGCCAGCAGCGGGGGAGGCGGGGAGCTGTTTTTT,CASSGGGGELFF
TRBV24-1,TRBJ1-2,many,TRBD1,TGTGCCACCAGTCCCGAGGGGGCTGATGGCTACACCTTC,CATSPEGADGYTF
TRBV11-1,TRBJ2-5,few,TRBD2,TGTGCCAGCAGCGGAGGCCTGCCTAGCGGGGTCCGAGAGACCCAGTACTTC,CASSGGLPSGVRETQYF
TRBV20-1,TRBJ2-7,many,.,TGCAGTGCTAGTTCGAGTCCAAGCTCCTACGAGCAGTACTTC,CSASSSPSSYEQYF
TRBV11-1,TRBJ2-5,many,.,TGTGCCAGCAGCACGGGACCGCTGACGACCCAGTACTTC,CASSTGPLTTQYF
TRBV6-5,TRBJ2-4,many,.,TGTGCCAGCAGTTACGACCGAGGAGTAAACATTCAGTACTTC,CASSYDRGVNIQYF
TRBV6-9,TRBJ2-4,many,.,TGTGCCAGCAGTCCCTCACCAACGGTGTACTTC,CASSPSPTVYF
TRBV2,TRBJ2-7,many,.,TGTGCCAGCAGTGACGACAACTCCTACGAGCAGTACTTC,CASSDDNSYEQYF
TRBV7-2,TRBJ2-2,.,TRBD1,TGTGCCAGCAGCTCAGGCAGGGGGCCTACCGGGGAGCTGTTTTTT,CASSSGRGPTGELFF
TRBV19,TRBJ1-2,.,TRBD1,TGTGCCGGTAGTACCCCTGGGACAGGACTAAACGATGGCTACACCTTC,CAGSTPGTGLNDGYTF
TRBV29-1,TRBJ2-7,few,.,TGCAGCGTTCGGGGGTTCGCCTACGAGCAGTACTTC,CSVRGFAYEQYF
TRBV11-2,TRBJ2-5,many,.,TGTGCCAGCAGCTTAAGGCGTCGGGCAGTGCAAGAGACCCAGTACTTC,CASSLRRRAVQETQYF